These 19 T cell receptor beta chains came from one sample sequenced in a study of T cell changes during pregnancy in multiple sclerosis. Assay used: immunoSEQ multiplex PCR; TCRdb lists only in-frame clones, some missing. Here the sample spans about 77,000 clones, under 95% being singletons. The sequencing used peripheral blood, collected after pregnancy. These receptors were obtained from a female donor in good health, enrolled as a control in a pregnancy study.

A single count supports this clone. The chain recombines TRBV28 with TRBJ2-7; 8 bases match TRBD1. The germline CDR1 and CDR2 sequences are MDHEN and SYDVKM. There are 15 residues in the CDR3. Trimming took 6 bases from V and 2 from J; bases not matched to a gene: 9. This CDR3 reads CASRARTGLAYEQYF. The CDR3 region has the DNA TGTGCCAGCAGGGCGAGGACAGGGCTAGCCTACGAGCAGTACTTC.

The CDR3 is CASSYGTSGSLEQYF. CDR3 in DNA: TGTGCCAGCAGTTACGGGACTAGCGGGAGTCTTGAGCAGTACTTC. The chain has TRBV6-6 and TRBJ2-7; TRBD2 matches at 14 bases. In germline, CDR1 is MNHNY, CDR2 SVGAGI (reference sequence). With V trimmed by 2 bases and J by 7 bases, 4 bases remained unmatched. The CDR3 is made up of 15 amino acids.

The CDR3 DNA is TGCAGTGCTAGAGATAGGGGTGAACAGTACTTC. This codes for CSARDRGEQYF. The chain employs TRBV20-1 and TRBJ2-7; the D gene is possibly TRBD1 (5 bases). Germline-derived CDR1 and CDR2 are DFQATT and SNEGSKA (reference sequence). The V gene lost 0 bases and the J gene lost 10 bases, with 10 bases spanning the gap. The CDR3 sequence is 11 residues long.

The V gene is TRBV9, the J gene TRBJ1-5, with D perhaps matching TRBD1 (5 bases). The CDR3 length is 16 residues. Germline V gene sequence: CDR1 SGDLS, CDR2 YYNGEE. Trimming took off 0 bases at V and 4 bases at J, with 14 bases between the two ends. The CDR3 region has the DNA TGTGCCAGCAGCGTAGGCTCGGGTAGGGGTAATCAGCCCCAGCATTTT. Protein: CASSVGSGRGNQPQHF.

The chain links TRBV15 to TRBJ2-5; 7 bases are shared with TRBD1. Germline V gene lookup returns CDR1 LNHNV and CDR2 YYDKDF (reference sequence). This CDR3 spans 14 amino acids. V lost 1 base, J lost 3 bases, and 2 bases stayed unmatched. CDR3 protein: CATSRGGTEETQYF. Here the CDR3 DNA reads TGTGCCACCAGCAGAGGAGGGACAGAAGAGACCCAGTACTTC.

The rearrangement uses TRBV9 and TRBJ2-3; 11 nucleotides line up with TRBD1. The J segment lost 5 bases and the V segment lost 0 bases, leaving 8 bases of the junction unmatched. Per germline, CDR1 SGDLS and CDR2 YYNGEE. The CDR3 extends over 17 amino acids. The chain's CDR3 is CASSVGAGTGGGDTQYF. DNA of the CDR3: TGTGCCAGCAGCGTAGGAGCCGGGACAGGGGGTGGAGATACGCAGTATTTT.

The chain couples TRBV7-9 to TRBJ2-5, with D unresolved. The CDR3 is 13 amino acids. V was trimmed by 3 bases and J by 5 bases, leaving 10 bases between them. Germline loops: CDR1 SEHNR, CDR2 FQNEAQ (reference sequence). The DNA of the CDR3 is TGTGCCAGCAGCTTCTCCAGAACGGAGACCCAGTACTTC. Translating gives CASSFSRTETQYF.

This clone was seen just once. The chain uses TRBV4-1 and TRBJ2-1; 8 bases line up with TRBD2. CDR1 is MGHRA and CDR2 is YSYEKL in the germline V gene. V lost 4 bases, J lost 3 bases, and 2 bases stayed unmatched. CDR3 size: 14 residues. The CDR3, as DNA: TGCGCCAGCAGCCGCGCGGGGGGCTACAATGAGCAGTTCTTC. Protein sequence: CASSRAGGYNEQFF.

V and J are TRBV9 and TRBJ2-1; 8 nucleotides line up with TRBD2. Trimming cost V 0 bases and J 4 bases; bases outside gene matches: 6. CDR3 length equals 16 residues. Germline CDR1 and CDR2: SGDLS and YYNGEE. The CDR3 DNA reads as TGTGCCAGCAGCGTAGTGGGCGGGGGGCCTTACAATGAGCAGTTCTTC. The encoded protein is CASSVVGGGPYNEQFF.

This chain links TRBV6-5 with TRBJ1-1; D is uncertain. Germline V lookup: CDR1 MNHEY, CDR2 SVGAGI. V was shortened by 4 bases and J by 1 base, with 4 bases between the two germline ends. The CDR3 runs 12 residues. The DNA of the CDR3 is TGTGCCAGCAGTTCCGGGAACACTGAAGCTTTCTTT. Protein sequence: CASSSGNTEAFF.

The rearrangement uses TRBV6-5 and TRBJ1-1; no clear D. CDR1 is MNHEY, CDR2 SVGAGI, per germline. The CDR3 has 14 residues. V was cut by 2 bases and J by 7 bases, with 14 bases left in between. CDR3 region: CASSYHRETYEAFF. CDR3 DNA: TGTGCCAGCAGTTACCACCGGGAAACCTATGAAGCTTTCTTT.

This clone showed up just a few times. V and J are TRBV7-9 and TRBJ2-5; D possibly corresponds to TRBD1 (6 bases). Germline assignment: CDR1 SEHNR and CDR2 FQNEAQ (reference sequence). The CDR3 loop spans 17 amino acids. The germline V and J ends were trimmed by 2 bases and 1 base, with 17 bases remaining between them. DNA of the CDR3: TGTGCCAGCAGCTTAACATTAAAGGACAGCCCCCAAGAGACCCAGTACTTC. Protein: CASSLTLKDSPQETQYF.

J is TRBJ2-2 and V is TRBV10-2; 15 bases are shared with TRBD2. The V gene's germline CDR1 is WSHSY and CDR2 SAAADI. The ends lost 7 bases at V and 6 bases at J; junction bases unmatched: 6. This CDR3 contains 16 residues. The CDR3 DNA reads TGCGCCAGCATAGGACTAGCGGGGGGGGCTTCCGGGGAGCTGTTTTTT. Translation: CASIGLAGGASGELFF.

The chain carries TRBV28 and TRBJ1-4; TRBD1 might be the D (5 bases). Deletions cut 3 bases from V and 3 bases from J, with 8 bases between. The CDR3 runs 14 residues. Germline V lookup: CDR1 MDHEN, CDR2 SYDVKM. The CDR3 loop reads CASSLGGANEKLFF. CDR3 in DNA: TGTGCCAGCAGTTTGGGGGGGGCTAATGAAAAACTGTTTTTT.

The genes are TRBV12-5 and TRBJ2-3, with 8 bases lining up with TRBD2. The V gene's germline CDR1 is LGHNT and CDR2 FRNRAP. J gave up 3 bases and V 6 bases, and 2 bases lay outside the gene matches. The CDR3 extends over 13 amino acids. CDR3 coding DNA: TGTGCTAGTGGGGCTAGCGGGACAGATACGCAGTATTTT. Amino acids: CASGASGTDTQYF.

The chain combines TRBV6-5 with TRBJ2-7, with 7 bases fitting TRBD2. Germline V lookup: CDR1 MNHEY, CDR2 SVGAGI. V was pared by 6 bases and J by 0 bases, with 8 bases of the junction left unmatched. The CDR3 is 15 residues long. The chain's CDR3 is CASRFSGGVSYEQYF. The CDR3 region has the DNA TGTGCCAGCAGGTTCAGTGGGGGGGTCTCCTACGAGCAGTACTTC.

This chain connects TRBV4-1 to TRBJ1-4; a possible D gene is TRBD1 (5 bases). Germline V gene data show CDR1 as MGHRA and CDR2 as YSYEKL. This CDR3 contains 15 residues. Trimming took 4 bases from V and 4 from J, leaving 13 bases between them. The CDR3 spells CASSRPGLINEKLFF. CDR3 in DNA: TGCGCCAGCAGCCGGCCGGGACTCATTAATGAAAAACTGTTTTTT.

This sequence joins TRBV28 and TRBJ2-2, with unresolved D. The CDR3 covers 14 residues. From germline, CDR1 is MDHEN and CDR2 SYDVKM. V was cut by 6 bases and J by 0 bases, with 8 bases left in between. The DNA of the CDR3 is TGTGCCAGCAGCCTACTCGCGAACACCGGGGAGCTGTTTTTT. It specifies CASSLLANTGELFF.

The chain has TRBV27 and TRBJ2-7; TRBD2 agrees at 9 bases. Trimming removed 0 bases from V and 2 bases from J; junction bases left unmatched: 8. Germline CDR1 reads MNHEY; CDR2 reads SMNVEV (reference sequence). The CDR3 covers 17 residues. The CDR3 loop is CASSLSSGASGAYEQYF. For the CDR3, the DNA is TGTGCCAGCAGTTTATCTTCCGGCGCTAGCGGGGCCTACGAGCAGTACTTC.